Listed here are 5 T cell receptor beta chains from one sample, sequenced in a study of T cells after yellow fever vaccination. TCRdb reanalysed the 5' RACE reads using MiXCR and keeps one entry per CDR3 protein. Here the sample spans hundreds of thousands of distinct CDR3 sequences, roughly 4.3% being singletons. Sequencing was performed on PBMCs, taken 5 days after the yellow fever booster vaccination. The receptors originated from a young man who received the YFV17D yellow fever vaccine.

This clonotype came up a few times. The gene calls are TRBV6-5 and TRBJ1-3, with D perhaps TRBD1 (5 bases). Germline loops: CDR1 MNHEY, CDR2 SVGAGI. The CDR3 is 14 amino acids. V lost 6 bases to trimming and J lost 1 base, with 10 bases between them. CDR3 DNA sequence: TGTGCCAGCAGGAGCCCAGGGTCTGGAAACACCATATATTTT. Translation gives CASRSPGSGNTIYF.

This clonotype was recorded a few times. The genes are TRBV4-3 and TRBJ2-1, with 8 bases aligning to TRBD2. Germline CDR1 LGHNA, CDR2 YSLEER. The CDR3 runs to 16 residues. Trimming removed 1 base from V and 2 bases from J; junction bases left unmatched: 4. The CDR3 DNA follows: TGCGCCAGCAGCCAAGCGGCGACTAGCGCCTACAATGAGCAGTTCTTC. Encoded protein: CASSQAATSAYNEQFF.

This clonotype was counted at least ten times. V usage is TRBV12-3 or TRBV12-4 and J usage is TRBJ1-1; weak D call: TRBD1 (5 bases). Trimming cost V 6 bases and J 6 bases, with 20 bases left between them. The CDR3 consists of 15 residues. CDR3 amino acids: CASSLVRDYFAEAFF. CDR3 in DNA: TGTGCCAGCAGCCTAGTCCGGGACTATTTTGCTGAAGCTTTCTTT.

The J gene is TRBJ2-1, the V gene TRBV19, with 8 bases aligning to TRBD1. V shed 1 base, J shed 8 bases, and the junction held 10 bases outside the gene matches. CDR1 LNHDA and CDR2 SQIVND come from the germline V gene (reference sequence). This CDR3 region has 16 residues. The CDR3 loop is CASSIGLGDRRYEQFF. The CDR3 coding sequence is TGTGCCAGTAGTATAGGTTTGGGGGACAGGCGGTATGAGCAGTTCTTC.

The chain has TRBV7-8 and TRBJ1-6; weak D call: TRBD1 (6 bases). The CDR3 has 17 amino acids. Per the germline V gene, CDR1 is SGHVS and CDR2 is FQNEAQ. V gave up 1 base and J gave up 1 base, with 11 bases separating them. The CDR3 DNA is TGTGCCAGCAGCTTAGTGGGAGGGGGGTCCTATAATTCACCCCTCCACTTT. Translation gives CASSLVGGGSYNSPLHF.